The clone carrying this T cell receptor beta chain turned up a few times. The sample comes from a study of T cells in Graves' hyperthyroidism and ophthalmopathy. The length of the CDR3 is 14 residues. Germline V gene sequence: CDR1 SGHRS, CDR2 YFSETQ. V was pared by 6 bases and J by 10 bases, with 9 bases of the junction left unmatched. Regions amplified from RNA transcripts were the TCR beta CDR3 regions. HTBI primers were used for first-round RT-PCR of the TCR CDR3. TCRdb reprocessed the multiplex PCR reads with MiXCR, giving one entry per CDR3 protein. The sample carries fewer than 900,000 distinct CDR3 sequences, around 20% recorded once.

The chain joins TRBV5-1 to TRBJ1-6, with 8 bases lining up with TRBD1. Sequencing was done on a sample of blood. This sequence originates from a woman aged 45-60 years with Graves' hyperthyroidism that later progressed to Graves' ophthalmopathy. The chain's CDR3 is CASTVDRAGSPLHF. In DNA, the CDR3 is TGCGCCAGCACCGTGGACAGGGCAGGCTCACCCCTCCACTTT. Full variable domain (missing parts from reference TRBV5-1 and TRBJ1-6): KAGVTQTPRYLIKTRGQQVTLSCSPISGHRSVSWYQQTPGQGLQFLFEYFSETQRNKGNFPGRFSGRQFSNSRSEMNVSTLELGDSALYLCASTVDRAGSPLHFGNGTRLTVT.